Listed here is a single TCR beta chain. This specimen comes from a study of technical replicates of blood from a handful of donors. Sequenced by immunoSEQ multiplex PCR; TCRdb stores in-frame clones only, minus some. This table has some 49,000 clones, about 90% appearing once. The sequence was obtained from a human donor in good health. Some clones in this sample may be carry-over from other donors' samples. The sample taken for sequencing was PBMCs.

Here the CDR3 reads CASSQGEVVGGSTEAFF. Written as DNA, the CDR3 is TGCGCCAGCAGCCAAGGGGAGGTGGTCGGGGGGTCCACTGAAGCTTTCTTT. The chain recombines TRBV4-1 with TRBJ1-1; weak D call: TRBD1 (5 bases). The germline gives CDR1 MGHRA, CDR2 YSYEKL. This CDR3 contains 17 residues. V lost 1 base and J 4 bases, leaving 19 bases between the germline ends.